The rows below give T cell receptor beta chains drawn from one sample of a study of blood T cell repertoires in COVID-19. Libraries were prepared by immunoSEQ multiplex PCR; TCRdb keeps only in-frame clonotypes and omits some of them. Of some 120,000 clones listed, 70% to 90% were seen once; the top ten hold 1.5%. Material for sequencing was peripheral blood. Source of these receptors: a human donor in a cohort sampled during active COVID-19. Both conserved end residues are part of each CDR3. The D gene is left open where the match is weak. The listing skips clone size in some rows; elsewhere it reads once, few, many or a size class.

J: TRBJ2-2; V: TRBV5-1; size: NA; D: TRBD2; DNA: TGCGCCAGCAGCCTAATACTAGCGACAGACACCGGGGAGCTGTTTTTT; CDR3: CASSLILATDTGELFF
J: TRBJ2-5; V: TRBV2; size: NA; D: NA; DNA: TGTGCCAGCAGTGGTCAAACTCAGCGGACCGGAGAGACCCAGTACTTC; CDR3: CASSGQTQRTGETQYF
J: TRBJ1-1; V: TRBV5-1; size: once; D: NA; DNA: TGCGCCAGCAGCTTGGTTTCAGTATATGCGAACACTGAAGCTTTCTTT; CDR3: CASSLVSVYANTEAFF
J: TRBJ2-5; V: TRBV6-1; size: NA; D: TRBD1; DNA: TGTGCCAGCAGTGAAGAAGGACAGGTTCTAGGGGCCCAGTACTTC; CDR3: CASSEEGQVLGAQYF
J: TRBJ2-5; V: TRBV7-2; size: NA; D: NA; DNA: TGTGCCAGCAGCTTAGCGGTGGGAGTGGGGGAGACCCAGTACTTC; CDR3: CASSLAVGVGETQYF
J: TRBJ2-1; V: TRBV12-5; size: NA; D: NA; DNA: TGTGCTAGTGGTTTGTGGCAGGGAAGACCCGACAATGAGCAGTTCTTC; CDR3: CASGLWQGRPDNEQFF
J: TRBJ2-1; V: TRBV24-1; size: NA; D: TRBD2; DNA: TGTGCCACTAGCGGGGTCTACAATGAGCAGTTCTTC; CDR3: CATSGVYNEQFF
J: TRBJ2-3; V: TRBV6-6; size: NA; D: TRBD1; DNA: TGTGCCAGCAGTCCCGGACCGGGACAGGGTTTCACAGATACGCAGTATTTT; CDR3: CASSPGPGQGFTDTQYF
J: TRBJ2-5; V: TRBV5-1; size: NA; D: TRBD2; DNA: TGCGCCAGCAGCCTTTCGACGGGAGGAGAGACCCAGTACTTC; CDR3: CASSLSTGGETQYF
J: TRBJ2-1; V: TRBV11-2; size: NA; D: NA; DNA: TGTGCCAGCAGCTCCGGGTCCCACAATGAGCAGTTCTTC; CDR3: CASSSGSHNEQFF
J: TRBJ2-5; V: TRBV13; size: NA; D: NA; DNA: TGTGCCAGCAGCTTCGAAAGGGGAGAGACCCAGTACTTC; CDR3: CASSFERGETQYF
J: TRBJ2-7; V: TRBV7-9; size: NA; D: TRBD2; DNA: TGTGCCAGCAGCTCAGGGACTAGCGGTCGCTCCTACGAGCAGTACTTC; CDR3: CASSSGTSGRSYEQYF
J: TRBJ2-1; V: TRBV28; size: once; D: NA; DNA: TGTGCCAGCAGTTCGTACAATGAGCAGTTCTTC; CDR3: CASSSYNEQFF
J: TRBJ1-2; V: TRBV18; size: few; D: TRBD1; DNA: TGTGCCAGCTTAGCCGGGACAGGGCTTAACTATGGCTACACCTTC; CDR3: CASLAGTGLNYGYTF
J: TRBJ2-5; V: TRBV29-1; size: NA; D: TRBD2; DNA: TGCAGCGTACGGACTAGCGGCCAAGAGACCCAGTACTTC; CDR3: CSVRTSGQETQYF
J: TRBJ2-7; V: TRBV28; size: NA; D: TRBD2; DNA: TGTGCCAGCAGCAAACTAGCGGGAGTAATATACGAGCAGTACTTC; CDR3: CASSKLAGVIYEQYF
J: TRBJ2-2; V: TRBV11-2; size: NA; D: TRBD2; DNA: TGTGCCACCGGTACTGCGGGAGGCAACACCGGGGAGCTGTTTTTT; CDR3: CATGTAGGNTGELFF
J: TRBJ1-5; V: TRBV7-8; size: NA; D: TRBD1; DNA: TGTGCCAGCAGCACAGGGGGGGCGCCTAACAATCAGCCCCAGCATTTT; CDR3: CASSTGGAPNNQPQHF
J: TRBJ2-1; V: TRBV7-2; size: NA; D: TRBD2; DNA: TGTGCCAGCAGCCGCTGGACTAGCGGGAGGTACAATGAGCAGTTCTTC; CDR3: CASSRWTSGRYNEQFF
J: TRBJ1-1; V: TRBV24-1; size: NA; D: TRBD1; DNA: TGTGCCACCAGTGATGCCGGGACAGCGGACACTGAAGCTTTCTTT; CDR3: CATSDAGTADTEAFF
J: TRBJ1-2; V: TRBV9; size: NA; D: TRBD1; DNA: TGTGCCAGCAGCGGGAGGACAGGGGAGTTCGGTTATGGCTACACCTTC; CDR3: CASSGRTGEFGYGYTF
J: TRBJ2-1; V: TRBV2; size: NA; D: NA; DNA: TGTGCCAGCACGGCGGGCTCATCCTACAATGAGCAGTTCTTC; CDR3: CASTAGSSYNEQFF